The clone carrying this T cell receptor (beta chain) was seen repeatedly, ten times or more. What it binds is unknown. The data stem from a study of CD8 T cells in ankylosing spondylitis. Overall study findings and caveats: Earlier work had already found some motif variants in reactive arthritis synovial fluid and blood.

V was clipped by 6 bases and J by 5 bases; unmatched bases: 10. The CDR3 has 15 residues. TCRdb reanalysed the 5' RACE reads using MiXCR and keeps one entry per CDR3 protein. The sample lists 150,000 or so distinct CDR3 sequences, roughly 31% occurring once. Source material: synovial fluid, either unsorted or a sorted T cell fraction (not recorded which). The chain employs TRBV12-3 or TRBV12-4 and TRBJ2-5; 9 bases are a match to TRBD1. The origin of this receptor is a male donor with ankylosing spondylitis. In DNA, the CDR3 is TGTGCCAGCAGCCGGACAGGGGCCTTAGGGGAGACCCAGTACTTC. Protein product: CASSRTGALGETQYF.